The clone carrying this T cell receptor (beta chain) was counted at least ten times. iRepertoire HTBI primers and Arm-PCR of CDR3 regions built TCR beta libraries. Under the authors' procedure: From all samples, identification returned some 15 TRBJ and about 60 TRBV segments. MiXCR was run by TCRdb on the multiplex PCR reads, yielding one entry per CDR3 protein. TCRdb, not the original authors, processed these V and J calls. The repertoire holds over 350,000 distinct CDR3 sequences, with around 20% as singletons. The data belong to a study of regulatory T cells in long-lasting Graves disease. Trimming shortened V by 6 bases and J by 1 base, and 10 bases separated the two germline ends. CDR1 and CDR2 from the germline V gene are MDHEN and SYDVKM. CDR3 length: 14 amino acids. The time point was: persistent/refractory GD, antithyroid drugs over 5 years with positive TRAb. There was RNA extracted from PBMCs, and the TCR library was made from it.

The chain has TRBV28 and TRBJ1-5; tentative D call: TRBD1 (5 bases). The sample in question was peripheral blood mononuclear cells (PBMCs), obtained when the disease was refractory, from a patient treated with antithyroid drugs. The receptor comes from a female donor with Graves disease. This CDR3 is CASRGVGSNQPQHF. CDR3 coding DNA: TGTGCCAGCAGGGGGGTGGGCAGCAATCAGCCCCAGCATTTT.